These 5 T cell receptor beta chains were all obtained from the same sample, sequenced in a study of blood T cell repertoires in COVID-19. This table comes from immunoSEQ multiplex PCR, and its TCRdb copy is limited to in-frame clones, with some not included. The sample includes about 170,000 clones, about 80% seen only once; the top ten take around 2%. Sequenced material: peripheral blood. The origin of the receptors is a woman aged 80 or over with acute or convalescent COVID-19.

The chain combines TRBV6-5 with TRBJ2-3; a possible D gene is TRBD2 (6 bases). This CDR3 is built from 13 residues. CDR1 is MNHEY and CDR2 is SVGAGI in the germline V gene. Deletions cut 2 bases from V and 9 bases from J, with 12 bases between. For the CDR3, the DNA is TGTGCCAGCAGTTACGGGACTCGAGGCACGCAGTATTTT. It specifies CASSYGTRGTQYF.

The DNA of the CDR3 is TGTGCCAGCAGCTTATCCGGGTCTAATGAAAAACTGTTTTTT. It encodes CASSLSGSNEKLFF. The chain is built from TRBV7-2 and TRBJ1-4; D ambiguous. This CDR3 is 14 amino acids long. V gave up 2 bases and J gave up 3 bases, with 7 bases separating them. CDR1 SGHTA and CDR2 FQGNSA come from the germline V gene.

The chain couples TRBV5-1 to TRBJ2-7; 7 positions match TRBD1. V lost 4 bases to trimming and J lost 3 bases; unmatched junction nucleotides: 10. The V gene's germline CDR1 is SGHRS and CDR2 YFSETQ. The CDR3 spans 15 residues. The CDR3 DNA sequence: TGCGCCAGCAGCCATACCGGGACAGCGAACTACGAGCAGTACTTC. The encoded protein is CASSHTGTANYEQYF.

This clone was recorded only once. This chain connects TRBV11-2 to TRBJ2-3; D gene unclear. Trimming shortened V by 1 base and J by 4 bases, and 6 bases separated the two germline ends. Germline V gives CDR1 SGHAT, CDR2 FQNNGV. The CDR3 runs to 13 residues. This chain's CDR3 is CASSLAVPDTQYF. In DNA, the CDR3 is TGTGCCAGCAGCTTAGCAGTGCCAGATACGCAGTATTTT.

The gene calls are TRBV6-1 and TRBJ2-3, with 9 bases aligning to TRBD2. Per germline, CDR1 MNHNS and CDR2 SASEGT. The trim removed 1 base at V and 5 bases at J, leaving 10 bases unmatched. This CDR3 comprises 17 residues. The CDR3 coding sequence is TGTGCCAGCAGTGAAGGTCTCAACAGAGCGGGGGGAGATACGCAGTATTTT. Its translation: CASSEGLNRAGGDTQYF.